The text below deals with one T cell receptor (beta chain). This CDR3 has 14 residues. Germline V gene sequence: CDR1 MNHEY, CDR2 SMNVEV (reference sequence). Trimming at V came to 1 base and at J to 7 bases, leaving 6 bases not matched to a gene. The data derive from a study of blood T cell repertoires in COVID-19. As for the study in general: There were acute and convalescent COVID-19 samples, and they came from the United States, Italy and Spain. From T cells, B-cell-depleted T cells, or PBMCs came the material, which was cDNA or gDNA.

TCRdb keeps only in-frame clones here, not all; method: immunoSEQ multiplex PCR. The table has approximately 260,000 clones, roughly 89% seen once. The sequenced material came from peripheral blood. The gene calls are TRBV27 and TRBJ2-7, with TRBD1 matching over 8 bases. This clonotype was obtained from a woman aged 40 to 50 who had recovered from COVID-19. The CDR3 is CASSLLQGAREQYF. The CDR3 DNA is TGTGCCAGCAGTTTATTGCAGGGGGCAAGGGAGCAGTACTTC.